This TCR beta chain is from a study of blood T cell repertoires in COVID-19. At the level of the study: Sources were T cells, B-cell-depleted T cells, or PBMCs; the material itself was cDNA or gDNA.

This clone was recorded a few times. Trimming took 6 bases from V and 10 from J; bases not matched to a gene: 5. CDR1 MNHEY and CDR2 SMNVEV come from the germline V gene (reference sequence). The CDR3 covers 11 residues. Adults between about 18 and 95 years of age took part from fewer than 30 US areas. Cohort placement rested on clinical history that participants reported themselves. Original data processing: Amplification with reference gene primers provided the estimates of nucleated cell counts. Data came from immunoSEQ multiplex PCR; TCRdb stores just in-frame clones and leaves some out. From that table come the V and J calls and clone size; the DNA was used to work out D and trimming. The data hold under 500,000 clones, with 87% observed a single time.

This TCR was sampled from a woman aged 18-29 years with acute COVID-19. The source material was PBMCs or T cells enriched from blood (not recorded which). The chain links TRBV27 to TRBJ1-1; 7 nucleotides agree with TRBD1. The CDR3 sequence is CASRGQTIAFF. The CDR3 coding sequence is TGTGCCAGCAGGGGACAGACCATAGCTTTCTTT.